Listed below are T cell receptor beta chains from one sample, sequenced in a study of shared clonotypes between healthy human individuals. TCRdb's table, derived via immunoSEQ multiplex PCR, lists solely in-frame clones and lacks some. Among 2 million to 2.5 million clones listed, over 85% were seen once. The sample comprised naive CD8+ T cells sorted from blood. Receptors originate from a man between 18 and 35 years old in good health. Both conserved end residues are part of each CDR3. The D gene is left open where the match is weak. The size of a clone is reported for some rows only, either as once, few or many, or as a class for expanded clones.

size,J,D,V,DNA,CDR3
.,TRBJ1-2,.,TRBV7-9,TGTGCCAGCAGCTTGAGCGGAGACTATGGCTACACCTTC,CASSLSGDYGYTF
.,TRBJ2-7,TRBD1,TRBV13,TGTGCCAGCAGCTTCGGGACAGGGGGCGAGCAGTACTTC,CASSFGTGGEQYF
.,TRBJ2-7,.,TRBV5-6,TGTGCCAGCAGCTTTGGGGGTTCCCACGAGCAGTACTTC,CASSFGGSHEQYF
.,TRBJ2-7,TRBD2,TRBV19,TGTGCCAGTAGTGCGACGACCGGGGGGTACGAGCAGTACTTC,CASSATTGGYEQYF
.,TRBJ1-3,.,TRBV6-6,TGTGCCAGCAGTTACGGCGGGGACCCTGGAAACACCATATATTTT,CASSYGGDPGNTIYF
once,TRBJ2-2,TRBD1,TRBV9,TGTGCCAGCAGCCTCCGGACAGGGGTCACCGGGGAGCTGTTTTTT,CASSLRTGVTGELFF
.,TRBJ2-4,.,TRBV6-5,TGTGCCAGCAGCCCGGACGAGGGTCAAAACATTCAGTACTTC,CASSPDEGQNIQYF
.,TRBJ2-7,TRBD1,TRBV29-1,TGCAGCGTTGAACTGGCAGGGGGTTTTTACGAGCAGTACTTC,CSVELAGGFYEQYF
.,TRBJ2-3,.,TRBV10-1,TGCGCCAGCACCCCCTATGGAACGGACACAGATACGCAGTATTTT,CASTPYGTDTDTQYF
.,TRBJ2-7,.,TRBV4-1,TGCGCCAGCAGCGAAGAAAGAGCCTACGAGCAGTACTTC,CASSEERAYEQYF
.,TRBJ1-2,.,TRBV28,TGTGCCAGCAGTTCAAGACCGCTTTACTATGGCTACACCTTC,CASSSRPLYYGYTF
once,TRBJ2-1,TRBD2,TRBV7-9,TGTGCCAGCAGCACTCATAGCGGGGGGGCCTCAAATGAGCAGTTCTTC,CASSTHSGGASNEQFF
.,TRBJ2-3,TRBD2,TRBV27,TGTGCCAGCAGTTTAAGAGGCGGGGGGGCCTCAGATACGCAGTATTTT,CASSLRGGGASDTQYF
once,TRBJ2-7,TRBD1,TRBV7-6,TGTGCCAGCAGCCAGGGACAGGGCAACGAGCAGTACTTC,CASSQGQGNEQYF
.,TRBJ1-1,.,TRBV5-6,TGTGCCAGCAGCCCCCTCGGTCTCGCTGAAGCTTTCTTT,CASSPLGLAEAFF
once,TRBJ2-5,.,TRBV28,TGTGCCAGCAAGACCAGCGGAACGCAAGAGACCCAGTACTTC,CASKTSGTQETQYF
.,TRBJ2-1,TRBD2,TRBV29-1,TGCAGCGCTACCACAGCGGGGAATGAGCAGTTCTTC,CSATTAGNEQFF
.,TRBJ2-1,TRBD2,TRBV2,TGTGCCAGCAGTGAAGCCAGCGGGGGAGGTAATGAGCAGTTCTTC,CASSEASGGGNEQFF
.,TRBJ2-7,.,TRBV10-3,TGTGCCATCAGTGACGGACTAACCTACGAGCAGTACTTC,CAISDGLTYEQYF
once,TRBJ2-3,TRBD1,TRBV7-3,TGTGCCAGCAGCTCTCAGGGGGCGCTTAGCACAGATACGCAGTATTTT,CASSSQGALSTDTQYF
.,TRBJ1-2,TRBD1,TRBV5-4,TGTGCCAGCAGACCGGGACAGGGGATCTATGGCTACACCTTC,CASRPGQGIYGYTF
.,TRBJ2-2,.,TRBV6-5,TGTGCCAGCACCTTAAGTGGTATCGGGGAGCTGTTTTTT,CASTLSGIGELFF
.,TRBJ2-7,.,TRBV5-5,TGTGCCAGCAGCTTGGGGTTGCCCTACGAGCAGTACTTC,CASSLGLPYEQYF
.,TRBJ2-1,.,TRBV10-3,TGTGCCATCACCGGGGGGACAGGTATATACAATGAGCAGTTCTTC,CAITGGTGIYNEQFF
.,TRBJ2-7,.,TRBV15,TGTGCCACCAGCAGAGATAAGGGGGGACTTCGCGAGCAGTACTTC,CATSRDKGGLREQYF
.,TRBJ2-7,.,TRBV5-6,TGTGCCAGCAGCCCCGGGGTATACTACGAGCAGTACTTC,CASSPGVYYEQYF
once,TRBJ1-5,.,TRBV14,TGTGCCAGCAGCCAAATGGGATCGCAGGGGCCGGGCAATCAGCCCCAGCATTTT,CASSQMGSQGPGNQPQHF
few,TRBJ1-2,.,TRBV28,TGTGCCAGCAGTTCCGGACAAGGGTATGGCTACACCTTC,CASSSGQGYGYTF
.,TRBJ1-2,.,TRBV7-8,TGTGCCAGCAGCCCGGACAGTGATGGCTACACCTTC,CASSPDSDGYTF
once,TRBJ2-3,.,TRBV11-2,TGTGCCAGCAGCCCCCATTCGGACAGTACTAGCACAGATACGCAGTATTTT,CASSPHSDSTSTDTQYF
.,TRBJ1-2,.,TRBV5-1,TGCGCCAGCAGCTTGGAGGCAGGGACCCAACATGGCTACACCTTC,CASSLEAGTQHGYTF
.,TRBJ2-7,.,TRBV5-6,TGTGCCAGCAGCTTCCCCGCAGGGGCTTCCTCCTACGAGCAGTACTTC,CASSFPAGASSYEQYF
.,TRBJ2-7,TRBD2,TRBV9,TGTGCCAGCAGCGGAGGACTAGCGGGAGGCTCCTACGAGCAGTACTTC,CASSGGLAGGSYEQYF
.,TRBJ2-2,.,TRBV4-1,TGCGCCAGCAGCCAAGGACCGCTGAACACCGGGGAGCTGTTTTTT,CASSQGPLNTGELFF
.,TRBJ2-3,.,TRBV9,TGTGCCAGCAGCCAAGTGGATCGGGGACACACAGATACGCAGTATTTT,CASSQVDRGHTDTQYF
.,TRBJ2-5,.,TRBV4-1,TGCGCCAGCAGCCCACTCCCGGGACCCGGAGAGACCCAGTACTTC,CASSPLPGPGETQYF
.,TRBJ1-2,TRBD1,TRBV9,TGTGCCAGCAGCCTTCGACAGGGAGATGGGAATGGCTACACCTTC,CASSLRQGDGNGYTF
.,TRBJ2-7,.,TRBV27,TGTGCCAGCAGTTTATTTGCAGGTAACTCCTACGAGCAGTACTTC,CASSLFAGNSYEQYF
once,TRBJ1-2,TRBD1,TRBV7-9,TGTGCCAGCAGCCCCTGGGACAGGGAGGATGGCTACACCTTC,CASSPWDREDGYTF
.,TRBJ1-1,.,TRBV5-8,TGTGCCAGCAGCTTGGTTGGAGGGAACACTGAAGCTTTCTTT,CASSLVGGNTEAFF
.,TRBJ2-3,.,TRBV28,TGTGCCAGCAGTTTCGGCTCCCGGGGTACGCAGTATTTT,CASSFGSRGTQYF